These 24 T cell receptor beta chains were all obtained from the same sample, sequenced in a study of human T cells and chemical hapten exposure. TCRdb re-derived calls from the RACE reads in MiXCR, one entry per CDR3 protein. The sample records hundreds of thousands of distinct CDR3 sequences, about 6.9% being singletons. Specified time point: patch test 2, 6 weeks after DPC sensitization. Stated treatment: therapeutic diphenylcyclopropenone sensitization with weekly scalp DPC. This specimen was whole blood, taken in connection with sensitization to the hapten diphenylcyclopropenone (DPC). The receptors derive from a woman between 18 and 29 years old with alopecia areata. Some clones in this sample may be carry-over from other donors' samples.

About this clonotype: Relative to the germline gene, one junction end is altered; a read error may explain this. The CDR3 protein is CASRADRGMVNTEAYF. DNA of the CDR3: TGTGCCAGCAGGGCCGACAGGGGGATGGTGAACACTGAAGCTTACTTT. The chain combines TRBV12-3 or TRBV12-4 with TRBJ1-1; TRBD1 matches 9 bases. The CDR3 consists of 16 residues.

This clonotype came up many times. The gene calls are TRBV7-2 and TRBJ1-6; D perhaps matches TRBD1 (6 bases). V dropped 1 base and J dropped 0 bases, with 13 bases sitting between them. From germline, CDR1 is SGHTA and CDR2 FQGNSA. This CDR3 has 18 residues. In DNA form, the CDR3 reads TGTGCCAGCAGCTTAGTCTCGGGGGCAACCTCCTATAATTCACCCCTCCACTTT. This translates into CASSLVSGATSYNSPLHF.

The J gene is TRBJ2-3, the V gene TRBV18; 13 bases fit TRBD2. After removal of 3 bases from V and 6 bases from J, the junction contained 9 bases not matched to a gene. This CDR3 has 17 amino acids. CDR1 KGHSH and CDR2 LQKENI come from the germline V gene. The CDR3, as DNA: TGTGCCAGCTCACCGCTACTAGCGGGGGGGCTTACGGATACGCAGTATTTT. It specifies CASSPLLAGGLTDTQYF.

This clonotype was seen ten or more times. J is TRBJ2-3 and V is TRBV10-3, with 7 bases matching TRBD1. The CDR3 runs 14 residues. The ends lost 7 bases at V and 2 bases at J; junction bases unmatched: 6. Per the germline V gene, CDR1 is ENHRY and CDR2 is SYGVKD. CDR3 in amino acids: CAITQDRNTDTQYF. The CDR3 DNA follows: TGTGCCATCACACAGGACAGGAACACAGATACGCAGTATTTT.

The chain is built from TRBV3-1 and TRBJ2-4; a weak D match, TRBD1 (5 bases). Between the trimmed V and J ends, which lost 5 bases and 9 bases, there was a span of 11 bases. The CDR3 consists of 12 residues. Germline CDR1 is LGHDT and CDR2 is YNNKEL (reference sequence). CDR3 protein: CASSSGHAIQYF. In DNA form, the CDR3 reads TGTGCCAGCAGCTCAGGACACGCCATTCAGTACTTC.

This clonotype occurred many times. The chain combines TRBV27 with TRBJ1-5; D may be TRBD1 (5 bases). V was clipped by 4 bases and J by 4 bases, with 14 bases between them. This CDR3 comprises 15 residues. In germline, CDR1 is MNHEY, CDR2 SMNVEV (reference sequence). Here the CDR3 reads CASSWDGLANQPQHF. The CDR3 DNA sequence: TGTGCCAGCAGTTGGGACGGATTAGCAAATCAGCCCCAGCATTTT.

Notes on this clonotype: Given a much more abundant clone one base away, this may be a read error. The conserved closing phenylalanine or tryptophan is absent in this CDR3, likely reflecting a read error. This CDR3 reads CASSLEDKNIQYI. The CDR3 DNA follows: TGTGCCAGCAGCTTAGAGGACAAAAACATTCAGTACATC. The rearrangement links TRBV7-2 to TRBJ2-4; no firm D call. This CDR3 contains 13 residues. CDR1 is SGHTA, CDR2 FQGNSA, per germline. With 1 base removed from V and 3 bases from J, the gap between germline ends came to 4 bases.

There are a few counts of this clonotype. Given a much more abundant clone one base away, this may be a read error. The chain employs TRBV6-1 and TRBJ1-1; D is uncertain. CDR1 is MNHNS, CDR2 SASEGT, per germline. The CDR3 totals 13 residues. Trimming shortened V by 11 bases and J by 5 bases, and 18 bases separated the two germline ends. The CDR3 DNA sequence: TGTGCCGGCGGAGACTTGGTGGGGACTGAAGCTTTCTTT. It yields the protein CAGGDLVGTEAFF.

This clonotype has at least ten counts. CDR3 nucleotides: TGCAGTGCTAGAGATCAGTGGGGGGGGTCGGGCACAGATACGCAGTATTTT. Encoded protein: CSARDQWGGSGTDTQYF. The chain is built from TRBV20-1 and TRBJ2-3, with 7 bases fitting TRBD2. This CDR3 is 17 amino acids long. V was pared by 0 bases and J by 1 base, with 10 bases of the junction left unmatched. Germline assignment: CDR1 DFQATT and CDR2 SNEGSKA (reference sequence).

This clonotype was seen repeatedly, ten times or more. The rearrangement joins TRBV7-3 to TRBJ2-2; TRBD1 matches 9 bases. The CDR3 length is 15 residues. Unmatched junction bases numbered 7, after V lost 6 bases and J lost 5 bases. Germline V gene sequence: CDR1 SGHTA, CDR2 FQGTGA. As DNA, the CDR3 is TGTGCCAGCAGAGCCGGGACAGGGATGACCGGGGAGCTGTTTTTT. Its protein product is CASRAGTGMTGELFF.

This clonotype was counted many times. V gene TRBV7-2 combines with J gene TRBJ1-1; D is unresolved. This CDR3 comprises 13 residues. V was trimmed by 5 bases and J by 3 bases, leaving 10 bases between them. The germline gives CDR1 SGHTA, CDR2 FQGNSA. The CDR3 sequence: CASSRTVDTEAFF. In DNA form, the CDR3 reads TGTGCCAGCAGCCGAACCGTGGACACTGAAGCTTTCTTT.

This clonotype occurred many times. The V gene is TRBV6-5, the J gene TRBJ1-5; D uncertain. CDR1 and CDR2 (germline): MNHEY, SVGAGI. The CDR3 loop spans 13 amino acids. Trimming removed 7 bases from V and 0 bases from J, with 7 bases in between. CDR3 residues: CASKGSSNQPQHF. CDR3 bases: TGTGCCAGCAAGGGCAGTAGCAATCAGCCCCAGCATTTT.

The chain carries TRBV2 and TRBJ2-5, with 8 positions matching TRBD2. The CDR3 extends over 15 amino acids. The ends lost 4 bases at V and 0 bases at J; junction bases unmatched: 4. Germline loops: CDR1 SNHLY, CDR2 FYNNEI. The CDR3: CASSAGRANQETQYF. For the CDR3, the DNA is TGTGCCAGCAGTGCCGGGAGGGCGAACCAAGAGACCCAGTACTTC.

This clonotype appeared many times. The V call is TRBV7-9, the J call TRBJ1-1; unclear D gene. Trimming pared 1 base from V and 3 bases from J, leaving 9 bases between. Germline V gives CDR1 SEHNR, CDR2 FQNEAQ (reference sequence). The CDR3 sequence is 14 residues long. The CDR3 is CASSLGASYTEAFF. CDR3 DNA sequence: TGTGCCAGCAGCTTAGGCGCCAGCTACACTGAAGCTTTCTTT.

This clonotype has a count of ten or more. The CDR3 here is CASSSTERKVDTQYF. Here the CDR3 DNA reads TGTGCCAGCAGCTCAACGGAGAGGAAGGTAGATACGCAGTATTTT. The chain employs TRBV13 and TRBJ2-3, with unresolved D. The CDR3 extends over 15 amino acids. Germline V gives CDR1 PRHDT, CDR2 FYEKMQ (reference sequence). Deletions cut 4 bases from V and 5 bases from J, with 16 bases between.

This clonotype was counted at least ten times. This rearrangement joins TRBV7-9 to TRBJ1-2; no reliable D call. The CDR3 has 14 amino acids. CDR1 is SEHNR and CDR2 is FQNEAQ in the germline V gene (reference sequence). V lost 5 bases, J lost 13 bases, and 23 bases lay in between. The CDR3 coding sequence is TGTGCCAGCAGCCCGGTGTCACTCCTATGGCTACTCACCTTC. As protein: CASSPVSLLWLLTF.

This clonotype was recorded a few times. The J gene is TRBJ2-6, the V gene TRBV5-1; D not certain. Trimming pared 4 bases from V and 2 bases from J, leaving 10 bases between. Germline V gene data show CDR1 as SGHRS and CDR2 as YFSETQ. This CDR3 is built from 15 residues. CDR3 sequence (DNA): TGCGCCAGCAGCCGTGTAGAAGCTGGGGCCAACGTCCTGACTTTC. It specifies CASSRVEAGANVLTF.

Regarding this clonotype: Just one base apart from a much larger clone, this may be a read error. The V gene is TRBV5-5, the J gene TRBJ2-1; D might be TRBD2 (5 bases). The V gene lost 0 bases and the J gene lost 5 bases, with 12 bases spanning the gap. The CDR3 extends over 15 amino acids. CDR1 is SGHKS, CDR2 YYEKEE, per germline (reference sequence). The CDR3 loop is CASSLDGNRNNEQFF. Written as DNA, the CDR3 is TGTGCCAGCAGCTTGGACGGGAACCGTAACAATGAGCAGTTCTTC.

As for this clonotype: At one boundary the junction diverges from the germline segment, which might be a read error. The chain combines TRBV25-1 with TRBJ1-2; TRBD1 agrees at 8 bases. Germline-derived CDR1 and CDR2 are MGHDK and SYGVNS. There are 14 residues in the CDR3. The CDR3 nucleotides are TGTGCCAGCAGTGAATCCCAATCCGGGACAGGAGAAGATTTC. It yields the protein CASSESQSGTGEDF.

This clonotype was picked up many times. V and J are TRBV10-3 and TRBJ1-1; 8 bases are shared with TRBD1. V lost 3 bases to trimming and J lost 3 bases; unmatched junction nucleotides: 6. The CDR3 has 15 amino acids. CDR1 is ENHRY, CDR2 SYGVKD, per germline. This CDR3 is CAISEWTGSDTEAFF. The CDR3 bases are TGTGCCATCAGTGAATGGACAGGGTCGGACACTGAAGCTTTCTTT.

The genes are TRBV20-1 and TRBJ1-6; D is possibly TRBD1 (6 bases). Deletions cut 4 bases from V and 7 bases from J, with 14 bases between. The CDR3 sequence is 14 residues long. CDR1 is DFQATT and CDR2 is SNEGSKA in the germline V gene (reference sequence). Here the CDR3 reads CSATTGSGNSPLHF. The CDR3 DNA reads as TGCAGTGCTACTACAGGGTCTGGGAATTCACCCCTCCACTTT.

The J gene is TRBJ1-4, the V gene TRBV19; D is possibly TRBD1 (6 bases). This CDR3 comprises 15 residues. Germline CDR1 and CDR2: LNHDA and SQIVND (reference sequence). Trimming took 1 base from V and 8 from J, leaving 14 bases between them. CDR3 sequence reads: CASSIGGLLYEKLFF. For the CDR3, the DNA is TGTGCCAGTAGTATAGGGGGGCTTCTATACGAAAAACTGTTTTTT.

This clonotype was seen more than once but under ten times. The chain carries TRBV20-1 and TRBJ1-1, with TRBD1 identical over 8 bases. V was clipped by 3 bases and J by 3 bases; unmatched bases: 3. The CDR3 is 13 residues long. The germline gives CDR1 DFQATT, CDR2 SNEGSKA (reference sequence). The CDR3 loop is CSASQGAYTEAFF. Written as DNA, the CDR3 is TGCAGTGCTAGCCAGGGGGCCTACACTGAAGCTTTCTTT.

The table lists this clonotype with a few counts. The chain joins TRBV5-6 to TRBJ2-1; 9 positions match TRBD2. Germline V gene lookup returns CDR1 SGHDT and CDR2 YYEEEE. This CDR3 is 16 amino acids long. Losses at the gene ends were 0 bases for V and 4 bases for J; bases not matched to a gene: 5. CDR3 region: CASSLAASGTYNEQFF. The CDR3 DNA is TGTGCCAGCAGCTTGGCCGCTAGCGGGACTTACAATGAGCAGTTCTTC.